The rows below give T cell receptor beta chains drawn from one sample of a study of T cell responses to AZD1222 COVID-19 vaccine. Clones were sequenced by immunoSEQ multiplex PCR, and TCRdb holds only the in-frame ones, with some missing. The profile shows about 150,000 clones, 90% to 95% of them singletons. The sequencing here drew on peripheral blood, taken 28 days after the second AZD1222 dose. The receptors were gathered from an adult who received the AZD1222 COVID-19 vaccine. CDR3s include the opening cysteine and the closing phenylalanine or tryptophan. Each record gives: CDR3 DNA, CDR3 protein, J gene, D gene, V gene, clone size. The D gene is left open where the match is weak. Not every row has a clone size; where given, it reads once, few, many or a size class.

CDR3nt: TGTGCCAGCAGCTTTAGGAGTAGGGGGGCCCTTGAGCAGTTCTTC; CDR3aa: CASSFRSRGALEQFF; j_gene: TRBJ2-1; d_gene: .; v_gene: TRBV6-5; abundance: .
CDR3nt: TGTGCCAGCAGTTACACCGCGGTGAACACCATATATTTT; CDR3aa: CASSYTAVNTIYF; j_gene: TRBJ1-3; d_gene: .; v_gene: TRBV6-5; abundance: .
CDR3nt: TGTGCCAGCAGCTCCAGGGTAGTAGGCACCGGGGAGCTGTTTTTT; CDR3aa: CASSSRVVGTGELFF; j_gene: TRBJ2-2; d_gene: .; v_gene: TRBV11-1; abundance: few
CDR3nt: TGTGCCAGCAGACAGCTTTCTGAAATTAATTCACCCCTCCACTTT; CDR3aa: CASRQLSEINSPLHF; j_gene: TRBJ1-6; d_gene: .; v_gene: TRBV13; abundance: .
CDR3nt: TGTGCCAGCAGCGAAGGAGGACAGGGGGCCTTCTATGGCTACACCTTC; CDR3aa: CASSEGGQGAFYGYTF; j_gene: TRBJ1-2; d_gene: TRBD1; v_gene: TRBV7-8; abundance: .
CDR3nt: TGTGCCAGCAGCCCAATCCGACGTGAATCCCACTATGAGCAGTTCTTC; CDR3aa: CASSPIRRESHYEQFF; j_gene: TRBJ2-1; d_gene: .; v_gene: TRBV11-2; abundance: .
CDR3nt: TGTGCCAGCAGCTTCAGGGGGCCGAACACTGAAGCTTTCTTT; CDR3aa: CASSFRGPNTEAFF; j_gene: TRBJ1-1; d_gene: TRBD1; v_gene: TRBV7-2; abundance: .
CDR3nt: TGTGCCAGCTCCAAGTCTTACTATGGCTACACCTTC; CDR3aa: CASSKSYYGYTF; j_gene: TRBJ1-2; d_gene: .; v_gene: TRBV28; abundance: .
CDR3nt: TGTGCCAGCAGTCCCTTCTACCTGTCGGTCGGGGAGCAGTACTTC; CDR3aa: CASSPFYLSVGEQYF; j_gene: TRBJ2-7; d_gene: .; v_gene: TRBV27; abundance: .
CDR3nt: TGTGCCAGCTCACCGGGGGGGTACAATGAGCAGTTCTTC; CDR3aa: CASSPGGYNEQFF; j_gene: TRBJ2-1; d_gene: TRBD2; v_gene: TRBV18; abundance: .
CDR3nt: TGTGCCAGCAGCTTGGGAATTTCCAACACTGAAGCTTTCTTT; CDR3aa: CASSLGISNTEAFF; j_gene: TRBJ1-1; d_gene: .; v_gene: TRBV5-4; abundance: .
CDR3nt: TGCGCCAGCAGCTCGACATGGAGCTTGAGCGGTGGCAATGAGCAGTTCTTC; CDR3aa: CASSSTWSLSGGNEQFF; j_gene: TRBJ2-1; d_gene: .; v_gene: TRBV5-1; abundance: .
CDR3nt: TGCGCCAGCAGTGAGTCAGGAGGGGGCCTGTGGCCCGGGGAGCTGTTTTTT; CDR3aa: CASSESGGGLWPGELFF; j_gene: TRBJ2-2; d_gene: .; v_gene: TRBV10-1; abundance: .
CDR3nt: TGTGCCAGCAGCCGGGACAGTAATTCACCCCTCCACTTT; CDR3aa: CASSRDSNSPLHF; j_gene: TRBJ1-6; d_gene: TRBD1; v_gene: TRBV7-3; abundance: .
CDR3nt: TGTGCCAGCAGTTTAAAGGGAGGGTCGTATGGCTACACCTTC; CDR3aa: CASSLKGGSYGYTF; j_gene: TRBJ1-2; d_gene: .; v_gene: TRBV27; abundance: .
CDR3nt: TGTGCCAGCAGTTCCATACTAGCGGAGCCTATCTTC; CDR3aa: CASSSILAEPIF; j_gene: TRBJ2-1; d_gene: TRBD2; v_gene: TRBV12-3/TRBV12-4; abundance: .
CDR3nt: TGTGCCAGTATTCCGGGACAGGGTATCCCTTTCTATGGCTACACCTTC; CDR3aa: CASIPGQGIPFYGYTF; j_gene: TRBJ1-2; d_gene: TRBD1; v_gene: TRBV19; abundance: .
CDR3nt: TGCGCCAGCAGCCCCGAAGGCTCAAGCGGCTACACCTTC; CDR3aa: CASSPEGSSGYTF; j_gene: TRBJ1-2; d_gene: .; v_gene: TRBV5-1; abundance: .
CDR3nt: TGTGCCAGCAGCGCCTCCACAACTCAACACAATGAGCAGTTCTTC; CDR3aa: CASSASTTQHNEQFF; j_gene: TRBJ2-1; d_gene: .; v_gene: TRBV11-2; abundance: .
CDR3nt: TGTGCCAGTAGTAGACAGGGGACGGGGAACACTGAAGCTTTCTTT; CDR3aa: CASSRQGTGNTEAFF; j_gene: TRBJ1-1; d_gene: TRBD1; v_gene: TRBV19; abundance: .
CDR3nt: TGTGCCACCAGCAGAGGCGGACTACGCAATCAGCCCCAGCATTTT; CDR3aa: CATSRGGLRNQPQHF; j_gene: TRBJ1-5; d_gene: .; v_gene: TRBV15; abundance: .
CDR3nt: TGTGCCAGCAGCTTAGACAGTTCACGTGAAAAACTGTTTTTT; CDR3aa: CASSLDSSREKLFF; j_gene: TRBJ1-4; d_gene: .; v_gene: TRBV7-2; abundance: once
CDR3nt: TGTGCCAGTTCCTTACAGGGCTCCTACGAGCAGTACTTC; CDR3aa: CASSLQGSYEQYF; j_gene: TRBJ2-7; d_gene: .; v_gene: TRBV3-1/TRBV3-2; abundance: .
CDR3nt: TGTGCCAGCAGCCGGACAGGGGAGGTCTATGGCTACACCTTC; CDR3aa: CASSRTGEVYGYTF; j_gene: TRBJ1-2; d_gene: TRBD1; v_gene: TRBV28; abundance: .
CDR3nt: TGTGCCAGTAAGGACTTTGGAGAGACCCAGTACTTC; CDR3aa: CASKDFGETQYF; j_gene: TRBJ2-5; d_gene: .; v_gene: TRBV19; abundance: .
CDR3nt: TGTGCCAGTAGGACTAGCGGGAGCTACACCGGGGAGCTGTTTTTT; CDR3aa: CASRTSGSYTGELFF; j_gene: TRBJ2-2; d_gene: TRBD2; v_gene: TRBV19; abundance: .
CDR3nt: TGTGCCAGCAGCGTAGGCCCTGACAGGGGGCTTCAGCCCCAGCATTTT; CDR3aa: CASSVGPDRGLQPQHF; j_gene: TRBJ1-5; d_gene: TRBD1; v_gene: TRBV9; abundance: .